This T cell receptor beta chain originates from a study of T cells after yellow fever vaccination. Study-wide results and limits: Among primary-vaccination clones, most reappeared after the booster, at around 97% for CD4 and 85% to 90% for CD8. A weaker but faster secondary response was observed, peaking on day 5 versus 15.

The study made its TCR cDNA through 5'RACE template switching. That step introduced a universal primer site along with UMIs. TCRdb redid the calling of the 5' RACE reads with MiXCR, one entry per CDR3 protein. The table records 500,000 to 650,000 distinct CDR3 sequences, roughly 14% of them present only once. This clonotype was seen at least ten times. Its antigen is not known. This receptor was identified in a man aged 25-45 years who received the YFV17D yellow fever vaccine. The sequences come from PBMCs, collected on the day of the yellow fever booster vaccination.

CDR3 bases: TGTGCCAGCAGTGAAGTCAGCGGGAGGGTTGATACGCAGTATTTT. It yields the protein CASSEVSGRVDTQYF. This chain joins TRBV2 and TRBJ2-3, with 10 nucleotides matching TRBD2. Germline-derived CDR1 and CDR2 are SNHLY and FYNNEI. This CDR3 spans 15 amino acids. V lost 1 base to trimming and J lost 6 bases; unmatched junction nucleotides: 4. Supplemented by reference TRBV2 and TRBJ2-3, the full variable domain reads EPEVTQTPSHQVTQMGQEVILRCVPISNHLYFYWYRQILGQKVEFLVSFYNNEISEKSEIFDDQFSVERPDGSNFTLKIRSTKLEDSAMYFCASSEVSGRVDTQYFGPGTRLTVL.